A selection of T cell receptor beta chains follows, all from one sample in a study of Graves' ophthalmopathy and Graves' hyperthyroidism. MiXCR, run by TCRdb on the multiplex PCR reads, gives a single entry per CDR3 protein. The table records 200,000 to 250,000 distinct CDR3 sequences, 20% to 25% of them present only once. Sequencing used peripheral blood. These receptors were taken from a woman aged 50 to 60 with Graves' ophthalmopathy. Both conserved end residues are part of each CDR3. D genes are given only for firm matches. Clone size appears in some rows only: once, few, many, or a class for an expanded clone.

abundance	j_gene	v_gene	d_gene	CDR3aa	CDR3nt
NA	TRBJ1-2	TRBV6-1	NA	CASSPRGGPGYTF	TGTGCCAGCAGCCCTCGGGGGGGACCCGGCTACACCTTC
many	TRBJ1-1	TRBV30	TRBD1	CACRDRGLVGTEAFF	TGTGCCTGCCGGGACAGGGGGCTGGTGGGCACTGAAGCTTTCTTT
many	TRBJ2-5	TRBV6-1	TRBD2	CASSLRAGGPQETQYF	TGTGCCAGCAGCCTCCGAGCGGGAGGGCCGCAAGAGACCCAGTACTTC
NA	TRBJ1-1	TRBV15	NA	CATSRIQKNTEAFF	TGTGCCACCAGCAGAATCCAGAAAAACACTGAAGCTTTCTTT
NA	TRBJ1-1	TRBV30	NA	CARSNPPIEAFF	TGTGCCCGGAGTAATCCACCTATAGAAGCTTTCTTT
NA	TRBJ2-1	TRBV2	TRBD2	CASSGKTSFYEQFF	TGTGCCAGCAGTGGGAAGACTAGCTTTTACGAGCAGTTCTTC
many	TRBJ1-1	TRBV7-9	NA	CASSSVGRGEAFF	TGTGCCAGCAGCTCCGTGGGGAGGGGAGAAGCTTTCTTT
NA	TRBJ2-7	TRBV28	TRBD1	CASSTRPGQGSPYEQYF	TGTGCCAGCAGCACTAGACCGGGACAGGGGAGTCCCTACGAGCAGTACTTC
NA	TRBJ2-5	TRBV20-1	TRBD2	CSAAGLAGEVQETQYF	TGCAGTGCTGCCGGACTAGCGGGAGAGGTCCAAGAGACCCAGTACTTC
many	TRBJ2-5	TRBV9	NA	CASTPGGTGQETQYF	TGTGCCAGCACTCCTGGGGGCACGGGCCAAGAGACCCAGTACTTC
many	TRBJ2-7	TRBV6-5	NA	CASSHSGSYEQYF	TGTGCCAGCAGCCACTCGGGGTCCTACGAGCAGTACTTC
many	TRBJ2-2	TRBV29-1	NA	CSVDGGENTGELFF	TGCAGCGTTGACGGCGGAGAAAATACCGGGGAGCTGTTTTTT
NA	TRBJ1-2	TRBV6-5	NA	CASSYSQGGNYGYTF	TGTGCCAGCAGTTACTCTCAGGGAGGGAACTATGGCTACACCTTC
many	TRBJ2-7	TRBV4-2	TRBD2	CASSQEGFGDQRDGYEQYF	TGTGCCAGCAGCCAAGAAGGTTTCGGCGACCAGCGGGATGGTTACGAGCAGTACTTC
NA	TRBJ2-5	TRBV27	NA	CASSPSPTGRGETQYF	TGTGCCAGCAGTCCCTCCCCTACAGGCCGGGGAGAGACCCAGTACTTC
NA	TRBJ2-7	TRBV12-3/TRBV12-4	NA	CASSYSRGRGEQYF	TGTGCCAGCAGTTACTCAAGGGGGCGGGGCGAGCAGTACTTC
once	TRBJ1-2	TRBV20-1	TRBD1	CSARQGLVYGYTF	TGCAGTGCTCGACAGGGTCTTGTCTATGGCTACACCTTC
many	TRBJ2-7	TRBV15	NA	CATSRDYAEQYF	TGTGCCACCAGCAGAGATTATGCAGAGCAGTACTTC
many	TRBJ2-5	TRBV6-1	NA	CASSAYPAGTTNGPQYF	TGTGCCAGCAGTGCCTACCCAGCCGGGACCACGAACGGGCCCCAGTACTTC
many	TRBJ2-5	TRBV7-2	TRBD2	CASSSSAGGKTQYF	TGTGCCAGCAGCTCTAGCGCGGGAGGAAAGACCCAGTACTTC
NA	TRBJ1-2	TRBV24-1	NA	CATSDSSSGSGGYTF	TGTGCCACCAGTGATTCATCTTCAGGATCGGGAGGCTACACCTTC
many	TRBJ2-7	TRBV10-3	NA	CAISERKDEQYF	TGTGCCATCAGTGAGCGTAAAGACGAGCAGTACTTC
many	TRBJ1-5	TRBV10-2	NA	CASSDGSNQPQHF	TGCGCCAGCAGTGACGGGAGCAATCAGCCCCAGCATTTT
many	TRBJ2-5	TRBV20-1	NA	CSARDLAVGETQYF	TGCAGTGCTAGAGACTTAGCGGTTGGGGAGACCCAGTACTTC
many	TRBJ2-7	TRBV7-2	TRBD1	CASSHWDRAYEQYF	TGTGCCAGCAGCCATTGGGACAGGGCCTACGAGCAGTACTTC
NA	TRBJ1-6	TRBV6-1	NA	CASSGHRVRSPLHF	TGTGCCAGCAGTGGCCACAGGGTACGTTCACCCCTCCACTTT
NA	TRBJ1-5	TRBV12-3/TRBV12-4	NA	CASSGGSQNNQPQHF	TGTGCCAGCAGTGGCGGCTCTCAGAACAATCAGCCCCAGCATTTT
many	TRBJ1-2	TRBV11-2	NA	CASSFDGTYGYTF	TGTGCCAGCAGCTTCGACGGAACATATGGCTACACCTTC
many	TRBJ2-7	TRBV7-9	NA	CASSPLGAYEQYF	TGTGCCAGCAGCCCCCTGGGCGCCTACGAGCAGTACTTC
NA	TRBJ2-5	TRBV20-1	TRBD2	CSARDGAGYQETQYF	TGCAGTGCTAGAGATGGAGCGGGGTACCAAGAGACCCAGTACTTC
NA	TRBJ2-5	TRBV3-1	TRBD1	CASSQRTGGAETQYF	TGTGCCAGCAGCCAACGGACAGGGGGTGCTGAGACCCAGTACTTC
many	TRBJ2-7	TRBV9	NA	CASSVGTPLDPAQYF	TGTGCCAGCAGCGTAGGGACACCCCTGGACCCGGCGCAGTACTTC
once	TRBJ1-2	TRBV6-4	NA	CASSDEEINYGYTF	TGTGCCAGCAGTGACGAAGAAATTAACTATGGCTACACCTTC
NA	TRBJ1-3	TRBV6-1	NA	CASSRTGSTGNTIYF	TGTGCCAGCAGTCGAACAGGTTCAACTGGAAACACCATATATTTT
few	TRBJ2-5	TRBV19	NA	CASSLLGWGLETQYF	TGTGCCAGTAGTTTGTTGGGTTGGGGGCTGGAGACCCAGTACTTC
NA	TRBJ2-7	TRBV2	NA	CASSRTGEQFHF	TGTGCCAGCAGCCGAACAGGCGAGCAGTTTCACTTC
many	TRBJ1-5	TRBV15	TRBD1	CDAGQGETPPQHF	TGTGACGCGGGACAGGGGGAGACCCCACCCCAGCATTTT
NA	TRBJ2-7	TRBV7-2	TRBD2	CASSGTGTRYYEQYF	TGTGCCAGCAGCGGTACCGGGACTAGATACTACGAGCAGTACTTC
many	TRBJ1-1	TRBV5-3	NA	CAISRDRLNTEAFF	TGTGCCATTTCCCGGGATCGATTGAACACTGAAGCTTTCTTT